This T cell receptor beta chain was sequenced during a study of identical twins. CDR1 and CDR2 (germline): SQVTM, ANQGSEA. This CDR3 is 13 amino acids long. V was cut by 7 bases and J by 9 bases, with 22 bases left in between. General study points: Findings came from cross-sectional statistics, without long-term follow-up of donors. In cord blood, abundant beta clonotypes had fewer insertions; memory showed no trend.

TCRdb re-called the 5' RACE reads with MiXCR, one entry per CDR3 protein. The data hold 200,000 to 300,000 distinct CDR3 sequences, with about an eighth observed a single time. This clonotype was picked up a small number of times. The antigen is undetermined. Another study also made use of these data, one on yellow fever vaccine responses in identical twins.

The sample was memory (CD45RO+) T cells sorted from blood. This chain joins TRBV29-1 and TRBJ2-7; possibly TRBD1 or TRBD2 for D (5 bases each). This TCR was sampled from a woman under 30 in good health. The CDR3 DNA is TGCAGCGCAACCATCAAAGCTGGGACCCGGCAGTACTTC. Amino acid sequence: CSATIKAGTRQYF.